One TCR beta chain is described in this entry. The antigen remains undetermined. The sample holds other DNA sequences that translate to the same CDR3. At deep level, the assay was performed. Here immunoSEQ multiplex PCR was the method, and the copy in TCRdb shows in-frame clones only, minus some. The table records some 630,000 clones, 55% to 75% of them present only once. This specimen belongs to a study of shared clonotypes between healthy human individuals. General observations from the study: The expectation was that sequencing depth would affect clonotype sharing among donors.

The CDR3 runs 13 residues. Germline-derived CDR1 and CDR2 are KGHSH and LQKENI. The germline V and J ends were trimmed by 3 bases and 8 bases, with 13 bases remaining between them. This receptor was identified in a woman younger than 45 in good health. The V and J genes are TRBV18 and TRBJ1-2; tentative D call: TRBD1 (6 bases). The material sequenced was memory CD4+ T cells sorted from blood. Regarding subset: CD45RA-negative fraction. The CDR3 region is CASSPQGRDGYTF. CDR3 sequence (DNA): TGTGCCAGCTCACCGCAGGGGCGGGACGGCTACACCTTC.